The clone carrying this T cell receptor (beta chain) turned up a few times. The antigen is unknown. Primers used in a second PCR of about 7 to 12 cycles were a sample-barcoded 5' primer and a J-beta primer mix. TCRdb re-called the 5' RACE reads with MiXCR, one entry per CDR3 protein. The table includes some 700,000 distinct CDR3 sequences, about 40% detected once. The data are from a study of blood T cells in healthy people across ages. Overall study findings and caveats: With age, beta diversity per million T cells declined roughly linearly, significantly by 30 to 40. Possibly, changes in expanded clonotypes were confounded because donor CMV status was unknown.

Material for sequencing was blood. The sequence was obtained from a woman between 55 and 75 years old in good health.

CDR3 nucleotides: TGCAGTGCTACTGGGACAGGCGGGAGGAAGAATACGCAGTATTTT. Amino acid sequence: CSATGTGGRKNTQYF. This rearrangement joins TRBV20-1 to TRBJ2-3, with D possibly called TRBD1 or TRBD2 (8 bases each). Germline assignment: CDR1 DFQATT and CDR2 SNEGSKA (reference sequence). Trimming took off 4 bases at V and 7 bases at J, with 21 bases between the two ends. CDR3 length equals 15 residues.